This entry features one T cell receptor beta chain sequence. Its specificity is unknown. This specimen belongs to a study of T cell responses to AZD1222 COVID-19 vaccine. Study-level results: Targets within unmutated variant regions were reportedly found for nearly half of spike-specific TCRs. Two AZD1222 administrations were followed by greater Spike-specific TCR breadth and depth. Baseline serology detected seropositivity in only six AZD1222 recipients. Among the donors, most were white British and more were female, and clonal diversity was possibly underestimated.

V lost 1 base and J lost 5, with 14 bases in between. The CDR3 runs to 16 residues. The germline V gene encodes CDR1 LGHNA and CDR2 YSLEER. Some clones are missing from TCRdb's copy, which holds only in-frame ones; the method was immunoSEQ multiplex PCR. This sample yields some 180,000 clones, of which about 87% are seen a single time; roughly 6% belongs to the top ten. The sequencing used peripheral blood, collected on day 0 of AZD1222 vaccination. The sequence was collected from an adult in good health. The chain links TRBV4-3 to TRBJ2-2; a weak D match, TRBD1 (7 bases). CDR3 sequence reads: CASSQGRGLGTGELFF. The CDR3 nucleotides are TGCGCCAGCAGCCAAGGGAGGGGGCTTGGGACCGGGGAGCTGTTTTTT.